This T cell receptor beta chain was retrieved from a study of cytomegalovirus exposure and HLA in healthy donors. Points from the study as a whole: Highly shared variants forming one cluster were likely a sequencing artifact. A later look showed TCR association rates differing by HLA locus, highest for DRB1 and lowest for HLA-C. Most subjects' HLA-A and HLA-B alleles were reportedly predicted from TCR beta sequences. TCR beta V segments were, for the most part, productive about 87% or about 30% of the time in an earlier analysis.

The primer mix had 60 Vbeta and 13 Jbeta primers. The data were produced by immunoSEQ multiplex PCR, yet TCRdb's version contains in-frame clones alone and is incomplete. Reported are 65,000 to 85,000 clones; the ten largest clones contain less than 2%. With respect to this clone: As yet, its antigen is unknown.

Germline lookup yields CDR1 MGHDK and CDR2 SYGVNS. Germline trimming cut 2 bases from V and 1 base from J; bases unmatched to any gene: 13. This CDR3 has 18 residues. This chain links TRBV25-1 with TRBJ2-7, with 8 bases identical to TRBD2. The sequence derives from a woman in her twenties or thirties in good health and CMV-seronegative. The sample consisted of PBMCs. CDR3 amino acids: CASSEGGRIAGRSYEQYF. The CDR3 DNA reads TGTGCCAGCAGTGAAGGAGGGAGAATAGCGGGGCGTTCCTACGAGCAGTACTTC.